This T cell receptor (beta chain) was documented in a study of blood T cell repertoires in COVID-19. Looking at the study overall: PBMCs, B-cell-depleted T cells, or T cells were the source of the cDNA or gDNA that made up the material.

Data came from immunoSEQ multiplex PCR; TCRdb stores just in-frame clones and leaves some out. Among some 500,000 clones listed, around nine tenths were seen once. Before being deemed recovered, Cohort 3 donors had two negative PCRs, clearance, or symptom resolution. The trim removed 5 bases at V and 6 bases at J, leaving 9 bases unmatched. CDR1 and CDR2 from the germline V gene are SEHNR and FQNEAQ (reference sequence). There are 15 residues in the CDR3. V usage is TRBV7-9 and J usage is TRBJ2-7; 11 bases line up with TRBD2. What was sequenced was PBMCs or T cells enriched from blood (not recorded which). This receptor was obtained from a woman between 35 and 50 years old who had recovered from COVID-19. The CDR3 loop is CASSTLAGDAAEQYF. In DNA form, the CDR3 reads TGTGCCAGCAGCACACTAGCGGGAGATGCGGCCGAGCAGTACTTC.